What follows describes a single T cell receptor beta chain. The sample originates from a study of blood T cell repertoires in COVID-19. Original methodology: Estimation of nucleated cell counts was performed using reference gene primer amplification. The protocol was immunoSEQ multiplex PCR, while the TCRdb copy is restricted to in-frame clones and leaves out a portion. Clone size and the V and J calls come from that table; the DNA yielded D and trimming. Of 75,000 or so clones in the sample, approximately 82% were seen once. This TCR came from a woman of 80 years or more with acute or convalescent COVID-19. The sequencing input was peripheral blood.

The CDR3 reads CASSWGWAGTEAFF. CDR3 nucleotides: TGTGCCAGCAGTTGGGGCTGGGCGGGAACTGAAGCTTTCTTT. V usage is TRBV7-9 and J usage is TRBJ1-1; perhaps TRBD1 as D (5 bases). The germline V gene encodes CDR1 SEHNR and CDR2 FQNEAQ (reference sequence). V was clipped by 6 bases and J by 5 bases, with 16 bases between them. The CDR3 is made up of 14 amino acids.